This T cell receptor (beta chain) is from a study of beta chain features in type 1 diabetes. Study observations and caveats: Sequencing used cDNA, and cells with high TCR expression could therefore be over-represented. TCRB CDR3s were moderately but significantly shorter in Type 1 diabetes patients in all four CD4+ subsets. Compared with healthy donors, patients appeared to share more similar naive, central memory and regulatory TCRB repertoires.

This clone came up a few times. The antigen is not known. Expressed TCRB transcripts were sequenced, since all the RNA that had been isolated was reverse transcribed. Sequencing of naive, central memory and regulatory T cell samples gave an average of about 3.9 million reads. Profiling relied on immunoSEQ multiplex PCR, and the TCRdb table lists in-frame clones only, not all of them. The table includes approximately 43,000 clones, approximately 70% detected once. Trimming shortened V by 6 bases and J by 0 bases, and 9 bases separated the two germline ends. The CDR3 runs to 14 residues. The V gene's germline CDR1 is MNHNS and CDR2 SASEGT.

The sample comprised Tregs from blood. V gene TRBV6-1 combines with J gene TRBJ1-3; D is unclear. The sequence derives from a man aged 25 to 45 with type 1 diabetes. Some clones in this sample may be carry-over from other donors' samples. The CDR3 coding sequence is TGTGCCAGCAGAGGCGGGAGCTCTGGAAACACCATATATTTT. It specifies CASRGGSSGNTIYF.